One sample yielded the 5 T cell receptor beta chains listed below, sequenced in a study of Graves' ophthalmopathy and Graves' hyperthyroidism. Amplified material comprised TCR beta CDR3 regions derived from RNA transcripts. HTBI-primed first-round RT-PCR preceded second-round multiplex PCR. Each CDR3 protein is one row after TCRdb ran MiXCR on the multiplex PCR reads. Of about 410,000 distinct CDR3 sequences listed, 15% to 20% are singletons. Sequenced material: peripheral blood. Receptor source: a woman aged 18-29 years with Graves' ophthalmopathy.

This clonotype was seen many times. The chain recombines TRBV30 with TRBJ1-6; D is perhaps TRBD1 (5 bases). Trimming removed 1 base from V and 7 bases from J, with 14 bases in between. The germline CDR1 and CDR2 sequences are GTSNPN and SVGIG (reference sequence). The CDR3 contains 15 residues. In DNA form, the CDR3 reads TGTGCCTGGAGTGGCGACGGGGGGAGGAATTCACCCCTCCACTTT. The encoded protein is CAWSGDGGRNSPLHF.

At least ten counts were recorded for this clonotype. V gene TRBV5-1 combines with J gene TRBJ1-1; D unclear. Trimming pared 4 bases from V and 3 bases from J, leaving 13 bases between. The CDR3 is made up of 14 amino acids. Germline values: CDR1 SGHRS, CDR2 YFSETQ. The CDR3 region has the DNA TGCGCCAGCAGCCCCCCCAGTCGGGACACTGAAGCTTTCTTT. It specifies CASSPPSRDTEAFF.

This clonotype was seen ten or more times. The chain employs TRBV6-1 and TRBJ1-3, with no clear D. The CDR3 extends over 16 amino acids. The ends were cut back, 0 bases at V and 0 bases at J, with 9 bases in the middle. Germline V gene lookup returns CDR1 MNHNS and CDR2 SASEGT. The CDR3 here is CASSEAGSFSGNTIYF. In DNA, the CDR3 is TGTGCCAGCAGTGAAGCGGGGTCCTTCTCTGGAAACACCATATATTTT.

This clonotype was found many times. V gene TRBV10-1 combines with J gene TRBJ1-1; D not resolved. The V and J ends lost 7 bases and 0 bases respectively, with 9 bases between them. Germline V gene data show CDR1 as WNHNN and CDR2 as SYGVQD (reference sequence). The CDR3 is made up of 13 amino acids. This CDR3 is CASKKDMNTEAFF. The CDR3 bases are TGCGCCAGCAAAAAAGACATGAACACTGAAGCTTTCTTT.

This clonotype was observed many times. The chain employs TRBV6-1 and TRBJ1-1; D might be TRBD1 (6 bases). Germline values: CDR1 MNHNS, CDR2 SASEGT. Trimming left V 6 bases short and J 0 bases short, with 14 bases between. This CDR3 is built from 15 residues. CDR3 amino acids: CASRQITGMNTEAFF. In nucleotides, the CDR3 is TGTGCCAGCAGACAAATAACAGGGATGAACACTGAAGCTTTCTTT.